This TCR beta chain was sequenced during a study of CD8 T cells in Susac syndrome. V lost 8 bases and J 7 bases, leaving 18 bases between the germline ends. Germline lookup yields CDR1 SQVTM and CDR2 ANQGSEA. The CDR3 runs to 13 residues. Control patients had untreated stable or active relapsing-remitting multiple sclerosis by revised McDonald criteria. TEMRA cells were enriched by FACS, while CD8+ and CD4+ T cells were obtained through a negative isolation that was performed magnetically. General observations from the study: Regarding the TCR sequencing and HLA analysis, the study admitted that a relatively small number of individuals were involved.

RNA, at about 0.5 to 1 ug, was reverse transcribed with random hexamers. It was immunoSEQ multiplex PCR that amplified TCR beta CDR3 across 54 Vbeta and 13 Jbeta. MiXCR was run by TCRdb on the immunoSEQ multiplex PCR reads, yielding one entry per CDR3 protein. The repertoire holds roughly 200,000 distinct CDR3 sequences, with about 95% as singletons. About this clonotype itself: Its antigen remains unidentified.

This receptor was taken from a human donor with multiple sclerosis. This chain links TRBV29-1 with TRBJ2-1, with D hard to call. Source material: CD4+ T cells from PBMCs. CDR3 bases: TGCAGCTCAGATAAGAGTACATCTAATGAGCAGTTCTTC. Translated, it gives CSSDKSTSNEQFF.